The 32 T cell receptor beta chains in this list originate from one sample, sequenced in a study of OX40 agonist ivuxolimab in advanced cancers. TCRdb's copy holds only in-frame clones and misses some; the assay was immunoSEQ multiplex PCR. The data contain 30,000 or so clones, roughly nine tenths of them singletons. Sequenced material: CD4+ or CD8+ T cells sorted from blood, taken in a trial of the OX40 agonist ivuxolimab. The receptors derive from an adult with an advanced solid tumor such as melanoma, head and neck, liver or kidney cancer.

This sequence joins TRBV30 and TRBJ1-4, with 9 bases matching TRBD1. The CDR3 length is 15 residues. CDR1 and CDR2 from the germline V gene are GTSNPN and SVGIG (reference sequence). The junction had 4 bases not matched to a gene; V was cut back by 0 bases and J by 5 bases. This CDR3 reads CAWSVLGTGNEKLFF. In DNA, the CDR3 is TGTGCCTGGAGTGTACTAGGGACAGGGAATGAAAAACTGTTTTTT.

The chain has TRBV7-3 and TRBJ1-6; D is unresolved. V was cut by 6 bases and J by 7 bases, with 13 bases left in between. The CDR3 totals 14 residues. CDR1 is SGHTA and CDR2 is FQGTGA in the germline V gene. The CDR3 region has the DNA TGTGCCAGCAGTTATGGAACAGTCAATTCACCCCTCCACTTT. The encoded protein is CASSYGTVNSPLHF. The complete variable domain, with remaining parts taken from reference TRBV7-3 and TRBJ1-6, reads GAGVSQTPSNKVTEKGKYVELRCDPISGHTALYWYRQSLGQGPEFLIYFQGTGAADDSGLPNDRFFAVRPEGSVSTLKIQRTERGDSAVYLCASSYGTVNSPLHFGNGTRLTVT.

The chain has TRBV4-1 and TRBJ2-7; the match to TRBD1 covers 7 bases. The CDR3 has 15 amino acids. V dropped 0 bases and J dropped 2; count of bases not matched to a gene: 4. Germline assignment: CDR1 MGHRA and CDR2 YSYEKL. The CDR3 spells CASSQDSGTAYEQYF. CDR3 in DNA: TGCGCCAGCAGCCAAGACTCCGGGACAGCCTACGAGCAGTACTTC.

This clone appeared a few times. This rearrangement joins TRBV6-5 to TRBJ1-5; unclear D gene. Germline CDR1 is MNHEY and CDR2 is SVGAGI. V shed 8 bases and J shed 0 bases, with 11 bases lying between them. This CDR3 region has 14 residues. CDR3 amino acids: CASASGYSNQPQHF. CDR3 DNA: TGTGCCAGCGCGTCGGGTTATAGCAATCAGCCCCAGCATTTT.

The chain combines TRBV7-9 with TRBJ1-3; a weak D match, TRBD1 (6 bases). CDR3 length equals 15 residues. V was cut by 8 bases and J by 6 bases, with 20 bases left in between. The germline CDR1 and CDR2 sequences are SEHNR and FQNEAQ (reference sequence). CDR3 sequence reads: CASPPGAGQLNTIYF. The CDR3 bases are TGTGCCAGCCCCCCAGGGGCAGGTCAACTAAACACCATATATTTT.

The rearrangement uses TRBV13 and TRBJ2-3, with a possible D match to TRBD1 (6 bases). Germline-derived CDR1 and CDR2 are PRHDT and FYEKMQ (reference sequence). The CDR3 spans 16 residues. The V end was cut by 5 bases, the J end by 1 base, with 16 bases between. CDR3 bases: TGTGCCAGCAGCACCCCACTTAACAGGGGCACAGATACGCAGTATTTT. It specifies CASSTPLNRGTDTQYF.

The rearrangement joins TRBV4-1 to TRBJ2-1; maybe TRBD2 (6 bases). V dropped 1 base and J dropped 1 base, with 14 bases sitting between them. This CDR3 has 17 amino acids. The germline gives CDR1 MGHRA, CDR2 YSYEKL. CDR3 protein: CASSQVATSVSYNEQFF. CDR3 sequence (DNA): TGCGCCAGCAGCCAAGTAGCGACTAGTGTATCCTACAATGAGCAGTTCTTC.

The V call is TRBV30, the J call TRBJ2-3; D might be TRBD1 or TRBD2, each matching 7 bases. The CDR3 sequence is 21 residues long. Germline V CDR1 and CDR2: GTSNPN, SVGIG (reference sequence). V was pared by 1 base and J by 0 bases, with 29 bases between. The CDR3 here is CAWSGRGTGEGLYFSTDTQYF. Here the CDR3 DNA reads TGTGCCTGGAGTGGCAGGGGGACGGGGGAGGGCCTCTACTTCAGCACAGATACGCAGTATTTT.

This clone turned up a few times. This chain connects TRBV6-6 to TRBJ1-1; D not resolved. This CDR3 comprises 12 residues. The V gene lost 11 bases and the J gene lost 0 bases, with 10 bases spanning the gap. The germline CDR1 and CDR2 sequences are MNHNY and SVGAGI (reference sequence). This chain's CDR3 is CAGRQMNTEAFF. The CDR3 region has the DNA TGTGCCGGGCGGCAGATGAACACTGAAGCTTTCTTT.

V is TRBV11-2 and J is TRBJ2-7, with TRBD1 as a possible D gene (5 bases). Germline V lookup: CDR1 SGHAT, CDR2 FQNNGV. This CDR3 comprises 15 residues. V was clipped by 3 bases and J by 6 bases, with 18 bases between them. The CDR3 DNA is TGTGCCAGCAGCTTTGAAGCAGGGAATAATTTCGAGCAGTACTTC. Protein sequence: CASSFEAGNNFEQYF.

The rearrangement uses TRBV9 and TRBJ2-1; D may be TRBD1 or TRBD2 (5 bases each). Deletions cut 3 bases from V and 5 bases from J, with 12 bases between. The CDR3 is made up of 14 amino acids. Germline assignment: CDR1 SGDLS and CDR2 YYNGEE. CDR3 residues: CASSALGRDNEQFF. The CDR3 coding sequence is TGTGCCAGCAGCGCCCTGGGACGAGACAATGAGCAGTTCTTC.

In DNA, the CDR3 is TGTGCCAGCAGCCCATTAGGAGTCGGTGGAGCTTTCTTT. It specifies CASSPLGVGGAFF. The gene calls are TRBV28 and TRBJ1-1; D remains unclear. This CDR3 contains 13 residues. CDR1 MDHEN and CDR2 SYDVKM come from the germline V gene. Trimming removed 6 bases from V and 10 bases from J, with 18 bases in between.

The J gene is TRBJ2-1, the V gene TRBV19; 11 bases match TRBD2. Germline V gives CDR1 LNHDA, CDR2 SQIVND (reference sequence). J was trimmed by 3 bases and V by 5 bases; bases with no gene match: 9. CDR3 length equals 17 residues. CDR3 DNA sequence: TGTGCCAGTAGTGCCGGTAGCGGGAGGGAGGTCTACAATGAGCAGTTCTTC. Translating it yields CASSAGSGREVYNEQFF.

The rearrangement joins TRBV11-2 to TRBJ2-1; 10 positions match TRBD2. The CDR3 is 15 residues long. The junction had 7 bases not matched to a gene; V was cut back by 5 bases and J by 6 bases. The germline CDR1 and CDR2 sequences are SGHAT and FQNNGV. The chain's CDR3 is CASSDLAGVVNEQFF. As DNA, the CDR3 is TGTGCCAGCAGCGATCTAGCGGGGGTGGTCAATGAGCAGTTCTTC.

The gene calls are TRBV2 and TRBJ1-6; D ambiguous. The CDR3 spans 13 residues. V was pared by 6 bases and J by 14 bases, with 17 bases between. In germline, CDR1 is SNHLY, CDR2 FYNNEI. The chain's CDR3 is CASSDREGGALHF. The CDR3 DNA follows: TGTGCCAGCAGCGACCGGGAAGGCGGGGCCCTCCACTTT.

The CDR3 DNA follows: TGTGCCAGCAGCGCACTCCCTAGCGGGAGGGCCCCAGATACGCAGTATTTT. As protein: CASSALPSGRAPDTQYF. The chain joins TRBV7-7 to TRBJ2-3; 12 bases are a match to TRBD2. With 5 bases clipped from V and 4 bases from J, the junction kept 10 bases outside the gene matches. The CDR3 has 17 residues. The germline V gene has CDR1 SSHAT and CDR2 FNYEAQ (reference sequence).

This chain connects TRBV11-2 to TRBJ2-5, with D perhaps TRBD1 or TRBD2 (5 bases each). This CDR3 spans 13 amino acids. Trimming pared 5 bases from V and 7 bases from J, leaving 14 bases between. From germline, CDR1 is SGHAT and CDR2 FQNNGV. In nucleotides, the CDR3 is TGTGCCAGCAGCCTCCGGGACGAGGGGACCCAGTACTTC. Amino acid sequence: CASSLRDEGTQYF.

The CDR3 bases are TGTGCCAGCAGTGAAGCGGGAGGACAGGGGCACACAGATACGCAGTATTTT. Its protein is CASSEAGGQGHTDTQYF. The rearrangement joins TRBV2 to TRBJ2-3; 9 nucleotides agree with TRBD1. CDR1 is SNHLY, CDR2 FYNNEI, per germline. V was pared by 0 bases and J by 2 bases, with 6 bases of the junction left unmatched. CDR3 length: 17 amino acids.

CDR3 in amino acids: CASSLTGMEAFF. CDR3 in DNA: TGTGCCAGCAGTTTGACAGGGATGGAAGCTTTCTTT. This chain connects TRBV27 to TRBJ1-1; 7 bases are a match to TRBD1. Looked up from germline, CDR1 is MNHEY and CDR2 is SMNVEV (reference sequence). V lost 3 bases, J lost 8 bases, and 3 bases stayed unmatched. This CDR3 has 12 amino acids.

The CDR3 bases are TGTGCCAGCAGCTCGGCGGTCGCAGGACCGACTAATGAAAAACTGTTTTTT. Amino acid sequence: CASSSAVAGPTNEKLFF. The rearrangement uses TRBV5-5 and TRBJ1-4; the D is unclear. The germline V gene encodes CDR1 SGHKS and CDR2 YYEKEE (reference sequence). V shed 3 bases and J shed 2 bases, with 17 bases lying between them. The CDR3 is 17 residues long.

This clone is a singleton in its sample. The chain recombines TRBV30 with TRBJ1-2, with TRBD1 matching over 10 bases. The CDR3 consists of 12 residues. The V segment lost 8 bases and the J segment 5 bases; nucleotides outside the gene matches: 5. Germline V lookup: CDR1 GTSNPN, CDR2 SVGIG (reference sequence). This CDR3 is CAGTGAWYGYTF. DNA of the CDR3: TGTGCCGGGACAGGGGCCTGGTATGGCTACACCTTC.

CDR3 sequence reads: CASSLTGLPREQYF. The CDR3 DNA follows: TGTGCCAGCAGCTTGACAGGGCTACCTAGGGAGCAGTACTTC. The rearrangement uses TRBV11-2 and TRBJ2-7, with 7 bases that match TRBD1. Germline V gene data show CDR1 as SGHAT and CDR2 as FQNNGV. CDR3 size: 14 residues. Germline trimming cut 3 bases from V and 7 bases from J; bases unmatched to any gene: 9.

The chain combines TRBV18 with TRBJ2-7, with TRBD2 identical over 13 bases. Per the germline V gene, CDR1 is KGHSH and CDR2 is LQKENI. The V gene end was trimmed by 4 bases and the J gene end by 5 bases; junction bases not matched to a gene: 8. CDR3 size: 16 residues. The CDR3 DNA follows: TGTGCCAGCTCACACTCGCTCGGACTAGCGGGAGACGAGCAGTACTTC. It yields the protein CASSHSLGLAGDEQYF. Full variable domain (missing parts from reference TRBV18 and TRBJ2-7): NAGVMQNPRHLVRRRGQEARLRCSPMKGHSHVYWYRQLPEEGLKFMVYLQKENIIDESGMPKERFSAEFPKEGPSILRIQQVVRGDSAAYFCASSHSLGLAGDEQYFGPGTRLTVT.

The chain recombines TRBV27 with TRBJ2-1; maybe TRBD2 (7 bases). Per the germline V gene, CDR1 is MNHEY and CDR2 is SMNVEV (reference sequence). Trimming removed 8 bases from V and 6 bases from J, with 17 bases in between. The CDR3 runs to 14 residues. This CDR3 is CASARLGGGNEQFF. CDR3 in DNA: TGTGCCAGCGCAAGGTTAGGGGGGGGCAATGAGCAGTTCTTC.

The rearrangement uses TRBV7-9 and TRBJ2-2, with 8 bases that match TRBD2. Germline CDR1 reads SEHNR; CDR2 reads FQNEAQ (reference sequence). The CDR3 is 17 residues long. The trim removed 2 bases at V and 0 bases at J, leaving 5 bases unmatched. The CDR3 DNA follows: TGTGCCAGCAGCTTATATGTTAGCGGGACGAACACCGGGGAGCTGTTTTTT. Translated, it gives CASSLYVSGTNTGELFF.

The CDR3 nucleotides are TGTGCCAGCAGCTTGCCAGGTTCCTATAATTCACCCCTCCACTTT. Its protein is CASSLPGSYNSPLHF. The gene calls are TRBV5-8 and TRBJ1-6; D call uncertain. Germline CDR1 reads SGHTS; CDR2 reads YDEGEE. This CDR3 contains 15 residues. The V end was cut by 1 base, the J end by 1 base, with 6 bases between.

The rearrangement uses TRBV19 and TRBJ1-5, with D perhaps matching TRBD1 (5 bases). This CDR3 comprises 13 residues. CDR1 is LNHDA and CDR2 is SQIVND in the germline V gene (reference sequence). The V end was cut by 5 bases, the J end by 7 bases, with 12 bases between. The CDR3 DNA is TGTGCCAGTAGTCCCTTCCGGGGGCAGCCCCAGCATTTT. Translation gives CASSPFRGQPQHF.

The chain employs TRBV5-1 and TRBJ2-1; TRBD2 matches at 9 bases. CDR1 is SGHRS, CDR2 YFSETQ, per germline. The CDR3 length is 16 residues. V trimming: 2 bases; J trimming: 9 bases; junction bases outside the gene matches: 12. CDR3 bases: TGCGCCAGCAGCTTAGGGCGGGAGGGCCGGTTGAGTGAGCAGTTCTTC. This translates into CASSLGREGRLSEQFF.

J is TRBJ1-5 and V is TRBV19; D is perhaps TRBD1 (5 bases). The CDR3 is made up of 14 amino acids. Trimming shortened V by 5 bases and J by 5 bases, and 13 bases separated the two germline ends. The germline V gene has CDR1 LNHDA and CDR2 SQIVND (reference sequence). CDR3 sequence: CASSWGSHYQPQHF. CDR3 DNA: TGTGCCAGTAGTTGGGGCAGTCATTATCAGCCCCAGCATTTT.

CDR3 DNA: TGTGCCAGCAGTCTGCGGGGGTACAATGAGCAGTTCTTC. This translates into CASSLRGYNEQFF. The genes are TRBV27 and TRBJ2-1, with TRBD2 identical over 7 bases. The V segment lost 5 bases and the J segment 4 bases; nucleotides outside the gene matches: 2. The V gene's germline CDR1 is MNHEY and CDR2 SMNVEV (reference sequence). This CDR3 is built from 13 residues.

This chain joins TRBV5-6 and TRBJ1-1; D perhaps matches TRBD1 (5 bases). The CDR3 spans 12 residues. Germline CDR1 reads SGHDT; CDR2 reads YYEEEE. The V end was cut by 6 bases, the J end by 2 bases, with 8 bases between. The DNA of the CDR3 is TGTGCCAGCACAGGGCTTAACACTGAAGCTTTCTTT. Translated, it gives CASTGLNTEAFF.

This clone appeared once. The chain links TRBV19 to TRBJ2-1; 7 nucleotides align to TRBD2. The germline V gene encodes CDR1 LNHDA and CDR2 SQIVND (reference sequence). V lost 7 bases and J lost 5; bases outside the gene matches: 11. The CDR3 sequence is 15 residues long. This chain's CDR3 is CASTPGGSLNNEQFF. The CDR3 region has the DNA TGTGCCAGTACGCCCGGGGGGTCTCTCAACAATGAGCAGTTCTTC.